Here is one TCR beta chain with its context. The antigen remains undetermined. The PCR ran on 60 Vbeta and 13 Jbeta primers. Clones were read by immunoSEQ multiplex PCR, and TCRdb kept only the in-frame ones, dropping some. The sample shows about 87,000 clones, 74% of them seen only once. This sample is drawn from a study of cytomegalovirus exposure and HLA in healthy donors. Overall study: Around 76% of around 390 genotyped donors fell in the Caucasian-associated ancestry cluster. Study conclusions and caveats: About 87% or about 30% of the time was how often most TCR beta V segments were productive, according to an earlier analysis.

Deletions cut 5 bases from V and 4 bases from J, with 17 bases between. CDR3 length: 15 residues. Germline values: CDR1 LNHDA, CDR2 SQIVND (reference sequence). Healthy donors of bone marrow made up the group. The sample taken for sequencing was PBMCs. The chain has TRBV19 and TRBJ2-5; D may be TRBD2 (6 bases). This sequence originates from a man aged 25 to 45 in good health and CMV-seropositive. The CDR3 spells CASSRQGGEIETQYF. Written as DNA, the CDR3 is TGTGCCAGTAGTCGCCAGGGAGGAGAGATAGAGACCCAGTACTTC.